One and the same sample provided the 32 T cell receptor beta chains below, sequenced in a study of vaccination and CD4 T cells after COVID-19. Treatment defined: roughly 10-day PBMC culture with coronavirus spike peptide pools or control peptides (ViraFEST assay). Their antigens remain unidentified. Researchers used the Oncomine TCR Beta short-read assay to sequence DNA from cultured CD4+ T cells. TCRdb used MiXCR to reprocess the PCR reads, holding one entry per CDR3 protein. The sample yields 17,000 or so distinct CDR3 sequences, less than 40% seen once. Sequences were obtained from cultured CD4+ T cells from blood. Every receptor here comes from a human donor with COVID-19.

In this sample, this clonotype turned up a few times. The J gene is TRBJ2-3, the V gene TRBV7-2; D may correspond to TRBD1 or TRBD2 (6 bases each). The CDR3 extends over 16 amino acids. The V end was cut by 0 bases, the J end by 5 bases, with 15 bases between. CDR1 and CDR2 (germline): SGHTA, FQGNSA. The CDR3 region is CASSLAVGGGRDTQYF. In DNA form, the CDR3 reads TGTGCCAGCAGCTTAGCCGTTGGTGGGGGGCGAGATACGCAGTATTTT.

This clonotype occurred a few times. The chain is built from TRBV4-2 and TRBJ2-2; 7 bases align to TRBD2. Germline V gives CDR1 LGHNA, CDR2 YNFKEQ. Unmatched junction bases numbered 5, after V lost 2 bases and J lost 2 bases. The CDR3 is made up of 16 amino acids. CDR3 coding DNA: TGTGCCAGCAGCCAACCCACGGGACTAAACACCGGGGAGCTGTTTTTT. It specifies CASSQPTGLNTGELFF.

This clonotype was counted a few times. This sequence joins TRBV12-3 or TRBV12-4 and TRBJ1-6, with 7 positions matching TRBD1. Trimming removed 7 bases from V and 6 bases from J; junction bases left unmatched: 9. The CDR3 totals 15 residues. CDR3 nucleotide sequence: TGTGCCAGCATAGGAAGAGGGGGCTTTAATTCACCCCTCCACTTT. Its translation: CASIGRGGFNSPLHF.

The chain has TRBV10-3 and TRBJ1-3; 10 nucleotides align to TRBD1. The CDR3 runs 15 residues. Trimming took 5 bases from V and 5 from J; bases not matched to a gene: 6. Germline V gene lookup returns CDR1 ENHRY and CDR2 SYGVKD. The CDR3: CAISTPGQGRNTIYF. The CDR3 DNA is TGTGCCATCAGTACGCCGGGACAGGGGAGAAACACCATATATTTT.

The chain carries TRBV6-5 and TRBJ1-5; D gene unclear. Deletions cut 0 bases from V and 1 base from J, with 1 base between. Germline V gives CDR1 MNHEY, CDR2 SVGAGI. The CDR3 consists of 13 residues. The CDR3 DNA reads TGTGCCAGCAGTTACTCGAGCAATCAGCCCCAGCATTTT. Its translation is CASSYSSNQPQHF.

This clonotype came up a few times. V is TRBV6-4 and J is TRBJ1-6; perhaps TRBD1 as D (6 bases). V lost 8 bases, J lost 9 bases, and 14 bases lay in between. This CDR3 region has 13 residues. Germline V lookup: CDR1 MRHNA, CDR2 SNTAGT. CDR3 protein: CASPGGRLSPLHF. In DNA, the CDR3 is TGTGCCAGCCCGGGGGGCAGACTTTCACCCCTCCACTTT.

This clonotype was recorded a few times. This chain joins TRBV7-2 and TRBJ2-5; TRBD2 is a possible D gene (5 bases). The CDR3 length is 11 residues. Germline assignment: CDR1 SGHTA and CDR2 FQGNSA. V was pared by 7 bases and J by 4 bases, with 7 bases between. The CDR3 protein is CASTEVETQYF. CDR3 nucleotides: TGTGCCAGCACGGAGGTAGAGACCCAGTACTTC.

The V gene is TRBV20-1, the J gene TRBJ2-3, with D maybe TRBD2 (6 bases). Per the germline V gene, CDR1 is DFQATT and CDR2 is SNEGSKA (reference sequence). Trimming shortened V by 5 bases and J by 2 bases, and 14 bases separated the two germline ends. The CDR3 contains 14 residues. The CDR3 sequence is CSAWGGDSTDTQYF. Written as DNA, the CDR3 is TGCAGTGCTTGGGGCGGGGACTCCACAGATACGCAGTATTTT.

The CDR3 here is CASSQSTGRGNEKLFF. The CDR3 DNA sequence: TGCGCCAGCAGCCAATCTACGGGACGCGGTAATGAAAAACTGTTTTTT. The rearrangement joins TRBV4-3 to TRBJ1-4, with a possible D match to TRBD1 (5 bases). The CDR3 has 16 residues. Deletions cut 2 bases from V and 4 bases from J, with 14 bases between. Germline V gene lookup returns CDR1 LGHNA and CDR2 YSLEER.

This clonotype was counted only a few times. This chain links TRBV20-1 with TRBJ2-7; D is undetermined. This CDR3 has 12 amino acids. CDR1 DFQATT and CDR2 SNEGSKA come from the germline V gene (reference sequence). Between the trimmed V and J ends, which lost 6 bases and 4 bases, there was a span of 13 bases. CDR3 sequence: CSAKPGGYEQYF. CDR3 DNA: TGCAGTGCAAAACCAGGTGGTTACGAGCAGTACTTC.

The J gene is TRBJ2-7, the V gene TRBV11-3; no clear D. Germline loops: CDR1 SGHNT, CDR2 YENEEA. The CDR3 has 11 amino acids. Trimming removed 2 bases at V and 7 bases at J, with 6 bases between. The CDR3 sequence: CASSLREEQYF. CDR3 bases: TGTGCCAGCAGCTTAAGGGAAGAGCAGTACTTC.

The chain combines TRBV18 with TRBJ1-2; 12 positions agree with TRBD1. V shed 5 bases, J shed 8 bases, and the junction held 6 bases outside the gene matches. Germline V gives CDR1 KGHSH, CDR2 LQKENI. The CDR3 runs to 14 residues. CDR3 sequence: CASSSGQGARGYTF. CDR3 in DNA: TGTGCCAGCTCATCGGGACAGGGGGCGCGAGGCTACACCTTC. The full variable domain, its missing parts supplied by reference TRBV18 and TRBJ1-2, is NAGVMQNPRHLVRRRGQEARLRCSPMKGHSHVYWYRQLPEEGLKFMVYLQKENIIDESGMPKERFSAEFPKEGPSILRIQQVVRGDSAAYFCASSSGQGARGYTFGSGTRLTVV.

The chain has TRBV5-1 and TRBJ1-3, with TRBD1 matching over 10 bases. Germline V CDR1 and CDR2: SGHRS, YFSETQ. This CDR3 is 20 amino acids long. V lost 0 bases, J lost 0 bases, and 12 bases stayed unmatched. The CDR3 spells CASSLDVTGGGWASGNTIYF. CDR3 nucleotide sequence: TGCGCCAGCAGCTTGGATGTGACAGGGGGCGGTTGGGCCTCTGGAAACACCATATATTTT.

This rearrangement joins TRBV6-2 or TRBV6-3 to TRBJ1-5; D is perhaps TRBD1 (5 bases). Trimming pared 5 bases from V and 6 bases from J, leaving 14 bases between. CDR1 and CDR2 from the germline V gene are MNHEY and SVGEGT. The CDR3 consists of 14 residues. The CDR3 is CASSEPREAQPQHF. The CDR3 DNA reads TGTGCCAGCAGTGAACCCAGGGAGGCTCAGCCCCAGCATTTT.

The V gene is TRBV6-5, the J gene TRBJ1-3; D may be TRBD1 (5 bases). The CDR3 spans 13 residues. CDR1 MNHEY and CDR2 SVGAGI come from the germline V gene. The V and J ends lost 2 bases and 3 bases respectively, with 5 bases between them. As DNA, the CDR3 is TGTGCCAGCAGTTACGGGGGTGGAAACACCATATATTTT. Its protein is CASSYGGGNTIYF.

This clonotype was found a few times. V is TRBV7-9 and J is TRBJ2-5, with 8 bases lining up with TRBD2. In germline, CDR1 is SEHNR, CDR2 FQNEAQ (reference sequence). J gave up 4 bases and V 8 bases, and 6 bases lay outside the gene matches. There are 13 residues in the CDR3. The CDR3 nucleotides are TGTGCCAGCCGCGGGACTAGGGGAGAGACCCAGTACTTC. It translates to CASRGTRGETQYF.

In this sample, this clonotype turned up a few times. V is TRBV10-3 and J is TRBJ1-1; D gene unclear. The V and J ends lost 4 bases and 4 bases respectively, with 13 bases between them. The CDR3 is made up of 14 amino acids. The germline CDR1 and CDR2 sequences are ENHRY and SYGVKD. The CDR3 here is CAISAQERGTEAFF. CDR3 nucleotides: TGTGCCATCAGTGCCCAGGAAAGAGGCACTGAAGCTTTCTTT.

The table lists this clonotype with a few counts. This chain uses TRBV5-1 with TRBJ2-1, with D hard to call. The germline CDR1 and CDR2 sequences are SGHRS and YFSETQ. The CDR3 has 13 residues. The V end was cut by 4 bases, the J end by 3 bases, with 8 bases between. The chain's CDR3 is CASSGRGYNEQFF. As DNA, the CDR3 is TGCGCCAGCAGCGGGCGAGGCTACAATGAGCAGTTCTTC.

There are a few counts of this clonotype. The genes are TRBV7-9 and TRBJ1-5; a possible D gene is TRBD1 (6 bases). Germline CDR1 reads SEHNR; CDR2 reads FQNEAQ (reference sequence). V dropped 1 base and J dropped 5 bases, with 15 bases sitting between them. This CDR3 contains 16 residues. The CDR3 sequence: CASSLGSRGPDQPQHF. The CDR3 DNA reads TGTGCCAGCAGCTTAGGGTCCAGGGGACCTGATCAGCCCCAGCATTTT. Full variable domain (remainder filled in from reference TRBV7-9 and TRBJ1-5): DTGVSQNPRHKITKRGQNVTFRCDPISEHNRLYWYRQTLGQGPEFLTYFQNEAQLEKSRLLSDRFSAERPKGSFSTLEIQRTEQGDSAMYLCASSLGSRGPDQPQHFGDGTRLSIL.

The chain joins TRBV20-1 to TRBJ2-5; 8 bases align to TRBD2. V lost 0 bases and J lost 1; bases outside the gene matches: 13. In germline, CDR1 is DFQATT, CDR2 SNEGSKA (reference sequence). There are 18 residues in the CDR3. CDR3 residues: CSARDPDPVGGVQETQYF. The DNA for the CDR3 is TGCAGTGCTAGAGATCCTGACCCCGTCGGGGGGGTCCAAGAGACCCAGTACTTC.

The chain recombines TRBV7-8 with TRBJ2-5; 7 positions agree with TRBD1. Germline CDR1 is SGHVS and CDR2 is FQNEAQ. V trimming: 4 bases; J trimming: 2 bases; junction bases outside the gene matches: 7. This CDR3 region has 15 residues. The CDR3 bases are TGTGCCAGCAGCTCAACGACAGGGCCGCAAGAGACCCAGTACTTC. Translation gives CASSSTTGPQETQYF.

This clonotype was recorded a few times. The chain uses TRBV20-1 and TRBJ2-7; 9 bases align to TRBD1. V shed 3 bases, J shed 3 bases, and the junction held 0 bases outside the gene matches. In germline, CDR1 is DFQATT, CDR2 SNEGSKA (reference sequence). This CDR3 has 12 residues. DNA of the CDR3: TGCAGTGCTAGGACAGGGGGCTACGAGCAGTACTTC. Residues: CSARTGGYEQYF.

This clonotype showed up just a few times. The chain joins TRBV7-6 to TRBJ1-1; tentatively, D is TRBD1 (5 bases). This CDR3 spans 15 amino acids. V lost 1 base and J 4 bases, leaving 13 bases between the germline ends. Germline CDR1 SGHVS, CDR2 FNYEAQ. The CDR3 DNA sequence: TGTGCCAGCAGCTTAGTTCCCGGGGGGGGCACTGAAGCTTTCTTT. Translating gives CASSLVPGGGTEAFF.

V and J are TRBV24-1 and TRBJ2-5, with D possibly matching TRBD2 (6 bases). The V gene lost 2 bases and the J gene lost 5 bases, with 8 bases spanning the gap. Per germline, CDR1 KGHDR and CDR2 SFDVKD. The CDR3 is 13 residues long. The CDR3 here is CATSDSSVETQYF. The CDR3 DNA reads TGTGCCACCAGTGATTCTAGCGTGGAGACCCAGTACTTC.

The genes are TRBV12-3 or TRBV12-4 and TRBJ1-2; D not certain. This CDR3 spans 14 amino acids. The V gene lost 5 bases and the J gene lost 0 bases, with 10 bases spanning the gap. CDR3 nucleotide sequence: TGTGCCAGCAGTACATATAAAACTAACTATGGCTACACCTTC. Its translation is CASSTYKTNYGYTF.

The chain has TRBV5-1 and TRBJ2-5; tentatively, D is TRBD1 (5 bases). CDR1 is SGHRS, CDR2 YFSETQ, per germline. This CDR3 region has 15 residues. Trimming took 0 bases from V and 7 from J, leaving 16 bases between them. The CDR3 loop is CASSLDPRVQGTQYF. Here the CDR3 DNA reads TGCGCCAGCAGCTTGGATCCCAGGGTCCAGGGGACCCAGTACTTC.

The chain links TRBV4-3 to TRBJ2-5; D may be TRBD2 (6 bases). The ends were cut back, 1 base at V and 5 bases at J, with 11 bases in the middle. Germline CDR1 and CDR2: LGHNA and YSLEER. The CDR3 has 14 residues. The CDR3 protein is CASSQVGRGETQYF. In DNA, the CDR3 is TGCGCCAGCAGCCAAGTAGGACGGGGGGAGACCCAGTACTTC.

This sequence joins TRBV6-1 and TRBJ2-5; 8 positions agree with TRBD2. The germline V gene encodes CDR1 MNHNS and CDR2 SASEGT. The CDR3 runs 14 residues. Trimming at V came to 6 bases and at J to 1 base, leaving 4 bases not matched to a gene. The CDR3 loop is CASRAGGRQETQYF. The CDR3 bases are TGTGCCAGCAGGGCGGGGGGACGCCAAGAGACCCAGTACTTC.

The chain combines TRBV4-2 with TRBJ1-6; a weak D match, TRBD1 (5 bases). Germline CDR1 LGHNA, CDR2 YNFKEQ. The CDR3 runs to 15 residues. V gave up 1 base and J gave up 7 bases, with 11 bases separating them. In DNA form, the CDR3 reads TGTGCCAGCAGCCAAGCCCTCGGGGGAAATTCACCCCTCCACTTT. Translated, it gives CASSQALGGNSPLHF.

The chain joins TRBV6-5 to TRBJ1-3, with D perhaps TRBD1 (5 bases). Germline V gene lookup returns CDR1 MNHEY and CDR2 SVGAGI. The CDR3 length is 16 residues. Trimming cost V 2 bases and J 3 bases, with 14 bases left between them. The CDR3 coding sequence is TGTGCCAGCAGTTACCGCGGGGCGGGATATGGAAACACCATATATTTT. Protein: CASSYRGAGYGNTIYF.

Comment on this clonotype: A junction end diverges from the germline sequence, so it may reflect a read error. The chain joins TRBV7-9 to TRBJ2-2; the match to TRBD2 covers 7 bases. CDR1 SEHNR and CDR2 FQNEAQ come from the germline V gene (reference sequence). This CDR3 region has 15 residues. CDR3: CTSSLGGGLGVELFF. CDR3 bases: TGTACCAGCAGCTTAGGCGGAGGACTAGGGGTGGAGCTGTTTTTT.

This clonotype was observed a handful of times. The chain links TRBV7-2 to TRBJ1-6; D unclear. From germline, CDR1 is SGHTA and CDR2 FQGNSA. The V end was cut by 1 base, the J end by 4 bases, with 5 bases between. This CDR3 comprises 14 residues. CDR3 region: CASSLGDYNSPLHF. The CDR3 bases are TGTGCCAGCAGCTTAGGGGATTATAATTCACCCCTCCACTTT.